One sample yielded the 16 T cell receptor beta chains listed below, sequenced in a study of CD8+CD57+ T cells in acquired aplastic anemia. CDR3 and TCR beta VDJ profiling relied on a genomic DNA template. TCRdb analysed the reads with MiXCR anew, one entry per CDR3 protein. The table records about 220,000 distinct CDR3 sequences, 40% to 50% of them present only once. Only patients with CD8+CD57+ cell expansion on flow cytometry were chosen for sequencing. Sequences were obtained from sorted CD4+, CD8+, or CD8+CD57+ T cells (not recorded which) from PBMCs. The source is a human donor with aplastic anemia.

In regard to this clonotype: A much bigger clone sits one base away, suggesting this may be a read error. The chain carries TRBV5-4 and TRBJ1-1, with D tentatively TRBD1 (6 bases). In germline, CDR1 is SGHNT, CDR2 YYREEE (reference sequence). The length of the CDR3 is 13 residues. The CDR3 coding sequence is TGTGCCAGCAGCCCGGACAGTCACACTGAAGTTTTCTTT. Translated, it gives CASSPDSHTEVFF.

This rearrangement joins TRBV7-3 to TRBJ1-3; D perhaps matches TRBD1 (5 bases). The CDR3 runs to 15 residues. V gave up 7 bases and J gave up 4 bases, with 17 bases separating them. From germline, CDR1 is SGHTA and CDR2 FQGTGA. CDR3 in DNA: TGTGCCAGCACCCTTGGGGGTTACAGAGGAAACACCATATATTTT. Translating gives CASTLGGYRGNTIYF.

The rearrangement links TRBV6-5 to TRBJ1-5, with 10 bases that match TRBD1. J was trimmed by 2 bases and V by 2 bases; bases with no gene match: 9. Germline-derived CDR1 and CDR2 are MNHEY and SVGAGI. CDR3 size: 18 residues. The chain's CDR3 is CASSYASPGQGRNQPQHF. The CDR3 DNA reads as TGTGCCAGCAGTTACGCATCACCGGGACAGGGGCGCAATCAGCCCCAGCATTTT.

This clonotype was found a few times. The chain combines TRBV6-6 with TRBJ2-7, with D tentatively TRBD2 (5 bases). The ends were cut back, 6 bases at V and 6 bases at J, with 15 bases in the middle. Germline V gene lookup returns CDR1 MNHNY and CDR2 SVGAGI (reference sequence). The length of the CDR3 is 13 residues. CDR3 sequence reads: CASSKPIEGEQYF. In DNA form, the CDR3 reads TGTGCCAGCAGCAAACCTATTGAGGGCGAGCAGTACTTC.

The chain recombines TRBV29-1 with TRBJ2-7, with 9 bases matching TRBD1. Germline CDR1 and CDR2: SQVTM and ANQGSEA. The CDR3 sequence is 13 residues long. With 5 bases clipped from V and 2 bases from J, the junction kept 4 bases outside the gene matches. The CDR3 bases are TGCAGCGTTTTGGACAGGGGAGCCTACGAGCAGTACTTC. This translates into CSVLDRGAYEQYF.

This chain connects TRBV5-1 to TRBJ1-2, with a tentative D call TRBD1 (6 bases). V shed 4 bases and J shed 9 bases, with 7 bases lying between them. Germline CDR1 SGHRS, CDR2 YFSETQ. CDR3 size: 10 residues. The CDR3 DNA sequence: TGCGCCAGCAGCGGGGACAGCTACACCTTC. Translated: CASSGDSYTF.

This clonotype was picked up many times. V usage is TRBV7-8 and J usage is TRBJ1-2; D is uncertain. Germline CDR1 is SGHVS and CDR2 is FQNEAQ. The ends were cut back, 5 bases at V and 3 bases at J, with 22 bases in the middle. The CDR3 loop spans 17 amino acids. CDR3 nucleotide sequence: TGTGCCAGCAGCCTCAGTAGAATCGGACGGACCGACTATGGCTACACCTTC. Its translation: CASSLSRIGRTDYGYTF.

Concerning this clonotype itself: At one boundary the junction diverges from the germline segment, which might be a read error. V is TRBV19 and J is TRBJ1-1; D is unclear. The length of the CDR3 is 15 residues. Per germline, CDR1 LNHDA and CDR2 SQIVND (reference sequence). In nucleotides, the CDR3 is TGTGCCAGTAGTATGAGGGCAGAACTGAACACTAAAGCTTTCTTT. This translates into CASSMRAELNTKAFF.

For the CDR3, the DNA is TGTGCCAGCAGTTCGATGGTGGTGGTACAGCCCCAGCATTTT. Protein sequence: CASSSMVVVQPQHF. The V call is TRBV28, the J call TRBJ1-5; D is ambiguous. Germline CDR1 is MDHEN and CDR2 is SYDVKM. V gave up 4 bases and J gave up 7 bases, with 14 bases separating them. The CDR3 is made up of 14 amino acids.

This clonotype was detected ten times or more. The chain recombines TRBV5-8 with TRBJ1-2; tentative D call: TRBD1 (5 bases). V lost 1 base and J 2 bases, leaving 15 bases between the germline ends. This CDR3 has 16 residues. Germline CDR1 SGHTS, CDR2 YDEGEE. The CDR3 protein is CASSLSGARANYGYTF. The CDR3 bases are TGTGCCAGCAGCTTGAGCGGGGCGCGAGCCAACTATGGCTACACCTTC.

This clonotype was recorded a few times. A much larger clone is a single base away; this may be a read error. The V and J genes are TRBV20-1 and TRBJ2-7, with no clear D. This CDR3 spans 16 amino acids. V lost 0 bases to trimming and J lost 7 bases, with 22 bases between them. Germline assignment: CDR1 DFQATT and CDR2 SNEGSKA (reference sequence). The CDR3 sequence: CSARDLAESSYNEQYF. In DNA form, the CDR3 reads TGCAGTGCTAGAGATCTGGCAGAGAGCTCCTACAATGAGCAGTACTTC.

This rearrangement joins TRBV5-6 to TRBJ2-1; possibly TRBD2 for D (5 bases). Germline CDR1 reads SGHDT; CDR2 reads YYEEEE. CDR3 length: 14 amino acids. Trimming removed 5 bases at V and 2 bases at J, with 11 bases between. The CDR3 loop is CASRGDGPYNEQFF. The CDR3 DNA reads TGTGCCAGCAGGGGAGACGGACCCTACAATGAGCAGTTCTTC.

Many counts were recorded for this clonotype. One end of the junction fails to match germline, which may point to a read error. The rearrangement uses TRBV19 and TRBJ2-2; D gene ambiguous. Germline lookup yields CDR1 LNHDA and CDR2 SQIVND (reference sequence). The CDR3 spans 11 residues. The CDR3 region has the DNA TGTGCCAGTAGCATAGTCGGGGAGCTGTTTTTT. This encodes CASSIVGELFF.

Regarding this clonotype: This clone may be a read error of a much larger clone one base away. This sequence joins TRBV7-9 and TRBJ2-1; 10 bases align to TRBD1. The CDR3 runs to 16 residues. The germline V gene encodes CDR1 SEHNR and CDR2 FQNEAQ (reference sequence). The CDR3 DNA reads TGTGCCAGCAGCCCAGCCGGGACAGGGGACTACGATGAGCAGTTCTTC. This sequence encodes CASSPAGTGDYDEQFF.

This clonotype was detected only a few times. Sequence at one end of the junction differs from germline and may be a read error. This rearrangement joins TRBV5-1 to TRBJ2-3; 10 bases match TRBD1. Germline V lookup: CDR1 SGHRS, CDR2 YFSETQ. This CDR3 contains 15 residues. The CDR3 reads CASSPGTGVGDTQYF. The CDR3 coding sequence is TGCGCCAGCAGCCCAGGGACAGGGGTGGGAGATACACAGTATTTT. The entire variable domain, with the rest obtained from reference TRBV5-1 and TRBJ2-3, is as follows: KAGVTQTPRYLIKTRGQQVTLSCSPISGHRSVSWYQQTPGQGLQFLFEYFSETQRNKGNFPGRFSGRQFSNSRSEMNVSTLELGDSALYLCASSPGTGVGDTQYFGPGTRLTVL.

This rearrangement joins TRBV4-1 to TRBJ2-7; TRBD1 might be the D (5 bases). Germline CDR1 and CDR2: MGHRA and YSYEKL. V lost 3 bases to trimming and J lost 2 bases, with 8 bases between them. This CDR3 contains 13 residues. For the CDR3, the DNA is TGCGCCAGCAGCCAGGGGCAGGCCTACGAGCAGTACTTC. Translated, it gives CASSQGQAYEQYF.